This T cell receptor beta chain was captured in a study of CD8 T cells in Susac syndrome. General study findings and limits: As the study acknowledged, the number of individuals in its TCR sequencing and HLA analysis was relatively small.

Germline values: CDR1 MNHEY, CDR2 SVGAGI. V was trimmed by 7 bases and J by 5 bases, leaving 18 bases between them. This CDR3 has 14 residues. Sequencing targeted TCR beta in T cells from blood (CD8+ and CD4+). For this clonotype: Its antigen is unknown.

Random hexamers primed reverse transcription of about 0.5 to 1 ug RNA. TCRdb recomputed calls from the immunoSEQ multiplex PCR reads with MiXCR, one row per CDR3 protein. Of 200,000 to 250,000 distinct CDR3 sequences in the sample, about 96% are singletons; the top ten hold 0.095%. Material for sequencing was CD4+ T cells from PBMCs. The sequence derives from a human donor with multiple sclerosis. This rearrangement joins TRBV6-5 to TRBJ2-7; unclear D gene. CDR3 coding DNA: TGTGCCAGCACCAACCAAAACGGAGCTAACGAGCAGTACTTC. This sequence encodes CASTNQNGANEQYF.